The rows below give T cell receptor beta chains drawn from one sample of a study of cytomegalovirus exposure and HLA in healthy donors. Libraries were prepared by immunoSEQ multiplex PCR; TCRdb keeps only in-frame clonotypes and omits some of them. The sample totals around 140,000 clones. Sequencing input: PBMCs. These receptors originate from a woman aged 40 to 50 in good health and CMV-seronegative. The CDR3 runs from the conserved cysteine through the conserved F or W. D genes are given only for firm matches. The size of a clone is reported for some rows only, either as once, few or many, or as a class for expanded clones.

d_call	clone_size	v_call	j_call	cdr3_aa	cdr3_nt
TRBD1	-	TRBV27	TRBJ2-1	CASSDTTGGGEQFF	TGTGCCAGCAGTGACACGACAGGGGGAGGTGAGCAGTTCTTC
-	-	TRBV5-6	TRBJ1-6	CASSLAGGVGNSPLHF	TGTGCCAGCAGCTTGGCCGGAGGTGTTGGTAATTCACCCCTCCACTTT
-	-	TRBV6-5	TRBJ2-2	CASSYPGSGELFF	TGTGCCAGCAGTTACCCCGGGAGCGGGGAGCTGTTTTTT
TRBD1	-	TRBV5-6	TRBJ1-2	CASSLGGTGELYGYTF	TGTGCCAGCAGCTTGGGCGGTACAGGGGAACTCTATGGCTACACCTTC
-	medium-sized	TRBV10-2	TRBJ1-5	CASSESGTLSNQPQHF	TGCGCCAGCAGTGAATCCGGGACATTAAGCAATCAGCCCCAGCATTTT
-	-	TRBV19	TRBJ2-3	CASSIVDSYTDTQYF	TGTGCCAGTAGTATAGTGGACAGCTACACAGATACGCAGTATTTT
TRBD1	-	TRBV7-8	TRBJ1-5	CASSRDRGLRQPQHF	TGTGCCAGCAGCCGGGACAGGGGGTTGCGTCAGCCCCAGCATTTT
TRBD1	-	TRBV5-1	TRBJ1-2	CASSSGTGIYGYTF	TGCGCCAGCAGCTCCGGGACAGGGATCTATGGCTACACCTTC
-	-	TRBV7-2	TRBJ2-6	CASSLAYRVGANVLTF	TGTGCCAGCAGCTTGGCTTACAGGGTAGGGGCCAACGTCCTGACTTTC
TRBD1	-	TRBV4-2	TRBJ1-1	CASSQRDRNTEAFF	TGTGCCAGCAGCCAGAGGGACAGGAACACTGAAGCTTTCTTT
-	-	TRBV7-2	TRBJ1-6	CASSLRGESNSPLHF	TGTGCCAGCAGCTTACGGGGGGAGAGTAATTCACCCCTCCACTTT
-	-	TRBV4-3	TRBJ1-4	CASSQVSQGRSEKLFF	TGCGCCAGCAGCCAAGTCTCACAGGGAAGAAGTGAAAAACTGTTTTTT
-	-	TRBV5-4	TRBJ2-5	CASSLAFGPSIQETQYF	TGTGCCAGCAGCTTGGCGTTTGGGCCCTCGATTCAAGAGACCCAGTACTTC
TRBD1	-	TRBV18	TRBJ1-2	CASSPGLGQGDHGYTF	TGTGCCAGCTCACCAGGCCTCGGACAGGGGGACCATGGCTACACCTTC
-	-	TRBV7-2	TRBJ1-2	CASSLDTNYGYTF	TGTGCCAGCAGCTTAGATACTAACTATGGCTACACCTTC
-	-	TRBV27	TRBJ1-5	CASSFSNQPQHF	TGTGCCAGCAGTTTCTCGAATCAGCCCCAGCATTTT
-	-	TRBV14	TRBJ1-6	CASSLGGNSPLHF	TGTGCCAGCAGCCTCGGGGGTAATTCACCCCTCCACTTT